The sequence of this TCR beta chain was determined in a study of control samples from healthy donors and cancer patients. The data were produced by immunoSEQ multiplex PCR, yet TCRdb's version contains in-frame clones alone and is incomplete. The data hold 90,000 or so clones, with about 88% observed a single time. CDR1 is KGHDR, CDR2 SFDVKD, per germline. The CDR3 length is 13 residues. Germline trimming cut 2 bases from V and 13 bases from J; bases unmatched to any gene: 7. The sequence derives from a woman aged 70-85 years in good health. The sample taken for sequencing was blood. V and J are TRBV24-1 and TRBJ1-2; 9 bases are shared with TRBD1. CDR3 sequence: CATSDSDRGFLTF. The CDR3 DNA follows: TGTGCCACCAGTGATTCAGACAGGGGGTTTCTCACCTTC.